The 4 T cell receptor beta chains presented below share a single source sample, sequenced in a study of cytomegalovirus exposure and HLA in healthy donors. This PCR relied on a set of 60 Vbeta primers and 13 Jbeta primers. Clones were sequenced by immunoSEQ multiplex PCR, and TCRdb holds only the in-frame ones, with some missing. Of 100,000 or so clones in the sample, around four fifths were seen once. The sample consisted of PBMCs. The receptors derive from a man between 25 and 39 years old in good health and CMV-seropositive.

J is TRBJ2-1 and V is TRBV2, with D possibly matching TRBD2 (5 bases). The V and J ends lost 5 bases and 6 bases respectively, with 11 bases between them. Germline V gene lookup returns CDR1 SNHLY and CDR2 FYNNEI. The length of the CDR3 is 13 residues. The CDR3 coding sequence is TGTGCCAGCAGTTCCCCACTAGTCAATGAGCAGTTCTTC. Protein: CASSSPLVNEQFF.

V usage is TRBV2 and J usage is TRBJ2-1; TRBD2 matches at 8 bases. This CDR3 has 14 residues. Looked up from germline, CDR1 is SNHLY and CDR2 is FYNNEI. The junction had 8 bases not matched to a gene; V was cut back by 4 bases and J by 9 bases. The CDR3, as DNA: TGTGCCAGCAGTGCCCGGGAGGGCCTAGGTGAGCAGTTCTTC. It specifies CASSAREGLGEQFF.

The chain has TRBV29-1 and TRBJ1-5, with a weak D call TRBD1 (6 bases). Germline CDR1 reads SQVTM; CDR2 reads ANQGSEA. V lost 4 bases and J lost 2, with 9 bases in between. The CDR3 is made up of 13 amino acids. The CDR3 region is CSVGRQGNQPQHF. The CDR3 coding sequence is TGCAGCGTTGGGAGACAGGGCAATCAGCCCCAGCATTTT.

The rearrangement joins TRBV10-3 to TRBJ1-5, with D possibly being TRBD1 (5 bases). CDR3 length: 17 amino acids. V was clipped by 2 bases and J by 0 bases, with 14 bases between them. Per the germline V gene, CDR1 is ENHRY and CDR2 is SYGVKD. The CDR3 sequence: CAISETQDLYSNQPQHF. The CDR3 region has the DNA TGTGCCATCAGTGAGACACAGGACCTCTATAGCAATCAGCCCCAGCATTTT.